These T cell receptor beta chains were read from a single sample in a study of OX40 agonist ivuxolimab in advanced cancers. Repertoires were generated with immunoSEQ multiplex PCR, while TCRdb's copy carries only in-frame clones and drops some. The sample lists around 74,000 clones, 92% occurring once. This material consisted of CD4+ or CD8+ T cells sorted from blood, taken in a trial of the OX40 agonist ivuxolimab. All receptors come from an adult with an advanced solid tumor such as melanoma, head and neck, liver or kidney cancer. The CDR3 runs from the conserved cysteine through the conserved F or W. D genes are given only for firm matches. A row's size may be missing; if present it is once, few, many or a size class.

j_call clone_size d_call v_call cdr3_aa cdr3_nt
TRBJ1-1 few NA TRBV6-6 CASSYRPEMNTEAFF TGTGCCAGCAGTTACCGGCCAGAGATGAACACTGAAGCTTTCTTT
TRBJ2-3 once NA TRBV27 CASKRGPSSTDTQYF TGTGCCAGCAAAAGGGGCCCCTCCTCCACAGATACGCAGTATTTT
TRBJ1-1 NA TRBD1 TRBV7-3 CASSPTGVNTEAFF TGTGCCAGCAGCCCGACAGGGGTTAACACTGAAGCTTTCTTT
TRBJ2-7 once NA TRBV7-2 CASSSPVTRGGEQYF TGTGCCAGCAGCTCGCCAGTAACCCGAGGGGGGGAGCAGTACTTC
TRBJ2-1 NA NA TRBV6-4 CASSDSGGYGNEQFF TGTGCCAGCAGTGACTCAGGGGGATATGGGAATGAGCAGTTCTTC
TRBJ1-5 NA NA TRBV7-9 CASSQLLDGNQPQHF TGTGCCAGCAGCCAATTATTGGACGGTAATCAGCCCCAGCATTTT
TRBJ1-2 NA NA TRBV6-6 CASSSVYYGYTF TGTGCCAGCAGTTCGGTCTACTATGGCTACACCTTC
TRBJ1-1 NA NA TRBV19 CASSTQGNTEAFF TGTGCCAGTAGTACACAGGGGAACACTGAAGCTTTCTTT
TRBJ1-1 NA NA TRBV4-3 CASSQTGLRTFF TGCGCCAGCAGCCAAACGGGGTTGAGGACTTTCTTT
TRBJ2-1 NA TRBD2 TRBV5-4 CASSVTSGISEQFF TGTGCCAGCAGCGTCACTAGCGGGATTAGTGAGCAGTTCTTC
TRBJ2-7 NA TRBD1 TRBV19 CASSPSPGTGSYEQYF TGTGCCAGTAGTCCGAGTCCCGGGACAGGCTCCTACGAGCAGTACTTC
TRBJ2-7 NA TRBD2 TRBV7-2 CASSKGLATYEQYF TGTGCCAGCAGCAAGGGACTAGCGACCTACGAGCAGTACTTC
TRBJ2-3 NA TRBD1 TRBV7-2 CASSLVGQGSHTSDTQYF TGTGCCAGCAGCTTAGTGGGACAGGGCAGCCACACATCAGATACGCAGTATTTT
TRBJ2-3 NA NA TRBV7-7 CASSLDLTPDTQYF TGTGCTAGCAGCTTAGACTTGACCCCAGATACGCAGTATTTT
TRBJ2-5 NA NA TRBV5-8 CASSPQAGIDQETQYF TGTGCCAGCAGCCCCCAGGCAGGAATAGACCAAGAGACCCAGTACTTC
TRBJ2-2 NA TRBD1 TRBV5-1 CASSSVQGEDGELFF TGCGCCAGCAGCTCCGTTCAGGGGGAAGATGGGGAGCTGTTTTTT
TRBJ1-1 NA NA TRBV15 CATSREQGRAEAFF TGTGCCACCAGCAGAGAGCAGGGGAGAGCTGAAGCTTTCTTT
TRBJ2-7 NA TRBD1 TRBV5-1 CASSLVFRLQGALSYEQYF TGCGCCAGCAGCTTGGTTTTTAGACTACAGGGGGCCCTCTCCTACGAGCAGTACTTC
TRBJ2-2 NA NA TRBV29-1 CSVKGIQGGLALGELFF TGCAGCGTTAAAGGGATACAGGGAGGGCTAGCGCTCGGGGAGCTGTTTTTT
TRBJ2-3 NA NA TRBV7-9 CASSSPQGRDTQYF TGTGCCAGCAGCTCCCCCCAGGGAAGAGATACGCAGTATTTT
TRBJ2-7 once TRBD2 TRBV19 CASSMSSGRGGEQYF TGTGCCAGTAGTATGTCTAGCGGGAGGGGAGGCGAGCAGTACTTC
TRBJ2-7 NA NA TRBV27 CASSGSTKQYF TGTGCCAGCAGCGGGAGTACGAAACAGTACTTC
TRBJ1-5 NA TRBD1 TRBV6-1 CASSLGQDGQPQHF TGTGCCAGCAGCCTTGGACAGGATGGCCAGCCCCAGCATTTT
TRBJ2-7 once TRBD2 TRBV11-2 CASSQGLAGYEQYF TGTGCCAGCAGCCAAGGACTAGCGGGATACGAGCAGTACTTC
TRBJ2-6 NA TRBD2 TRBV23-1 CATGGVSGANVLTF TGCGCCACGGGAGGGGTAAGTGGGGCCAACGTCCTGACTTTC
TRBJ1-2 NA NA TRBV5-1 CASSLLADNYGYTF TGCGCCAGCAGCTTGTTAGCAGATAACTATGGCTACACCTTC
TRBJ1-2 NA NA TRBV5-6 CASSLTLYGYTF TGTGCCAGCAGCTTAACACTCTATGGCTACACCTTC
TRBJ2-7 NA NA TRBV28 CASSPQSSVSYEQYF TGTGCCAGCAGTCCGCAGAGTTCCGTCTCCTACGAGCAGTACTTC
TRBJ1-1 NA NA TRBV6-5 CASSLMTTGSNTEAFF TGTGCCAGCAGTTTAATGACGACAGGATCGAACACTGAAGCTTTCTTT